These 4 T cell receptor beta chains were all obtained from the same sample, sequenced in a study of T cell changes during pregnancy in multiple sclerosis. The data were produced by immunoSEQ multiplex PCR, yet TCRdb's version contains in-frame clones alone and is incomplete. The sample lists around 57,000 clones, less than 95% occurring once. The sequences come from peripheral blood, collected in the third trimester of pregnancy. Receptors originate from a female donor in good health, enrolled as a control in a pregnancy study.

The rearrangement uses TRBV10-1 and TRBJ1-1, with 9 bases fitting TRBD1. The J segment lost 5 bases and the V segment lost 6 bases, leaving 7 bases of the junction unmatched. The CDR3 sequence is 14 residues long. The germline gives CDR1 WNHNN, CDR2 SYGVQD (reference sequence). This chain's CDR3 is CASRSGTGWTEAFF. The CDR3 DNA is TGCGCCAGCAGGTCCGGGACAGGGTGGACTGAAGCTTTCTTT.

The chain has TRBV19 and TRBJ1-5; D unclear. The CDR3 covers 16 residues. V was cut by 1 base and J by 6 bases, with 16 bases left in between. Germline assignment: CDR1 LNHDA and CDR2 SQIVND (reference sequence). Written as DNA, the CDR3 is TGTGCCAGTAGTATAGCCCGACACGGGATGGGTCAGCCCCAGCATTTT. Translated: CASSIARHGMGQPQHF.

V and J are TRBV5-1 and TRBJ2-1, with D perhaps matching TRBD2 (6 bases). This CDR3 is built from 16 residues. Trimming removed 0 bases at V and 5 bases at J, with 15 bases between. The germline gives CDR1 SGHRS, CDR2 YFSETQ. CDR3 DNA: TGCGCCAGCAGCTTGGTTGGGCGGGGAGGACACAATGAGCAGTTCTTC. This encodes CASSLVGRGGHNEQFF.

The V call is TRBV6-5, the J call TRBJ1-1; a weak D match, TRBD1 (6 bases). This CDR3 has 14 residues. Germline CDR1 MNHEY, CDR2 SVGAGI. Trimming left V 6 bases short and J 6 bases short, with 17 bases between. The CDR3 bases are TGTGCCAGCAGCTACGCCCAGGGGCGCGCTGAAGCTTTCTTT. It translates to CASSYAQGRAEAFF.